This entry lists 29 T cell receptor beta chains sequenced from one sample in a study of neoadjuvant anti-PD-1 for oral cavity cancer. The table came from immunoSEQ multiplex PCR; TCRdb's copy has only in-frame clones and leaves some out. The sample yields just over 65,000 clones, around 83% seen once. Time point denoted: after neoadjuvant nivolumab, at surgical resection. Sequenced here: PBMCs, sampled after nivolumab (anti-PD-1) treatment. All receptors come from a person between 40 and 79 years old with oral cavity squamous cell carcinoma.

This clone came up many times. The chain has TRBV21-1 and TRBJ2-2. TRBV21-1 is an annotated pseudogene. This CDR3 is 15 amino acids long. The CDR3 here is CASSKVFQNTGELFF. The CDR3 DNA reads TGTGCCAGCAGCAAAGTCTTCCAGAACACCGGGGAGCTGTTTTTT.

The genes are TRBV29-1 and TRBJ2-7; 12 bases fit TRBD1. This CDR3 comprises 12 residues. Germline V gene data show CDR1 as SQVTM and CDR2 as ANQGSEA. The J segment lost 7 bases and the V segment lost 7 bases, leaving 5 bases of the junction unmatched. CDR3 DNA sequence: TGCAGCGCGGGACAGGGGGCGTTTGAGCAGTACTTC. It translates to CSAGQGAFEQYF.

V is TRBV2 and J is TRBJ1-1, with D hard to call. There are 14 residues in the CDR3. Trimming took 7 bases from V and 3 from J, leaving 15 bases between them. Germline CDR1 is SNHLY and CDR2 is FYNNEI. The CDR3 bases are TGTGCCAGCACCCTCCTACCGAGGGACACTGAAGCTTTCTTT. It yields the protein CASTLLPRDTEAFF.

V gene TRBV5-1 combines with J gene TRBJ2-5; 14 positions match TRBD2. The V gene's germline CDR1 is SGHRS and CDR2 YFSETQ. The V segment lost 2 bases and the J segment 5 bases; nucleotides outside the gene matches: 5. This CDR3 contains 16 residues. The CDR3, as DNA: TGCGCCAGCAGCTTAGGGACTAGCGGGAGCCGCGAGACCCAGTACTTC. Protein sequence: CASSLGTSGSRETQYF.

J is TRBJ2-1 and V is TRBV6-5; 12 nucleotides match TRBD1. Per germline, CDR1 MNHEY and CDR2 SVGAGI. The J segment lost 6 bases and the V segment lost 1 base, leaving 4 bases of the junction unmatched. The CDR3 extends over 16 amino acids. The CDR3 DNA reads TGTGCCAGCAGTTACTTTCCGGGACAGGGGGCCAATGAGCAGTTCTTC. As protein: CASSYFPGQGANEQFF.

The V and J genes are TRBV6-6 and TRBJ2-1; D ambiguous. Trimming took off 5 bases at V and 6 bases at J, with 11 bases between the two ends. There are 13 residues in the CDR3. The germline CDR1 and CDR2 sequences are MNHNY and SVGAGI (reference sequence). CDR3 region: CASSLRIPNEQFF. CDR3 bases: TGTGCCAGCAGTCTCCGAATTCCCAATGAGCAGTTCTTC.

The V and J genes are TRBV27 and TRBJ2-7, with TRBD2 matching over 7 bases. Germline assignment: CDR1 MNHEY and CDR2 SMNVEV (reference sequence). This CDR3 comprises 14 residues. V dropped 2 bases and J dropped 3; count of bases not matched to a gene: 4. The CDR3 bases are TGTGCCAGCAGTTTAAAGCGGGACCTCTACGAGCAGTACTTC. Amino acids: CASSLKRDLYEQYF.

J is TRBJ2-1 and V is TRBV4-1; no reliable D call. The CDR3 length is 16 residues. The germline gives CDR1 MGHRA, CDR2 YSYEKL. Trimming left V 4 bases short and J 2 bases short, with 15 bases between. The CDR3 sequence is CASSRSSDGAYNEQFF. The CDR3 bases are TGCGCCAGCAGCCGATCCTCGGACGGTGCCTACAATGAGCAGTTCTTC.

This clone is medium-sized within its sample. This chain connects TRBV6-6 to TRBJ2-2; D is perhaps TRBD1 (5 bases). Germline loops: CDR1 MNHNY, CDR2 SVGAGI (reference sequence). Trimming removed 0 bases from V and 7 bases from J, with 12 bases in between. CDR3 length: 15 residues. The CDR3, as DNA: TGTGCCAGCAGTTACTCGAGGCAGGGATACGGGGAGCTGTTTTTT. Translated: CASSYSRQGYGELFF.

DNA of the CDR3: TGTGCCAGCAGCCGAAGTGGGGCCTACGAGCAGTACTTC. Translated: CASSRSGAYEQYF. The chain is built from TRBV6-1 and TRBJ2-7; D is unresolved. CDR3 length equals 13 residues. V was shortened by 6 bases and J by 2 bases, with 11 bases between the two germline ends. CDR1 is MNHNS and CDR2 is SASEGT in the germline V gene.

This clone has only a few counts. CDR3 nucleotide sequence: TGTGCCAGCAGCTTGGTGGGAGTGGGGGAGCAGTACTTC. Amino acid sequence: CASSLVGVGEQYF. V is TRBV7-9 and J is TRBJ2-7, with D perhaps TRBD2 (5 bases). CDR1 SEHNR and CDR2 FQNEAQ come from the germline V gene (reference sequence). The CDR3 totals 13 residues. The V end lost 3 bases, the J end lost 7 bases, and 13 bases lay between the germline ends. The full variable domain, rest sourced from reference TRBV7-9 and TRBJ2-7, is DTGVSQNPRHKITKRGQNVTFRCDPISEHNRLYWYRQTLGQGPEFLTYFQNEAQLEKSRLLSDRFSAERPKGSFSTLEIQRTEQGDSAMYLCASSLVGVGEQYFGPGTRLTVT.

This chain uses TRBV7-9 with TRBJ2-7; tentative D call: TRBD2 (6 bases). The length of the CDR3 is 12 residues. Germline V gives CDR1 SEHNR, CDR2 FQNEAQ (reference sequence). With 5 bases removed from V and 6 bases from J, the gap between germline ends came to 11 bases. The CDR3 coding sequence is TGTGCCAGCAGCCCTCAGGGAGGCGAGCAGTACTTC. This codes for CASSPQGGEQYF.

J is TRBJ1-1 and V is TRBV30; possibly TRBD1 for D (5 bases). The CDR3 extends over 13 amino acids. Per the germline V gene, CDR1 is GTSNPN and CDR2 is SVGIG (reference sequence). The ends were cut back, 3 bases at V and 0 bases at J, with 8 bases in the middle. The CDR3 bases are TGTGCCTGGAGGAGGACACTGAACACTGAAGCTTTCTTT. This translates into CAWRRTLNTEAFF.

CDR3 nucleotides: TGTGCCAGCATGAGACAGGGAGGGAACGGCTACACCTTC. This sequence encodes CASMRQGGNGYTF. The chain has TRBV6-5 and TRBJ1-2, with 7 bases fitting TRBD1. V dropped 7 bases and J dropped 8; count of bases not matched to a gene: 10. The CDR3 runs 13 residues. Germline assignment: CDR1 MNHEY and CDR2 SVGAGI.

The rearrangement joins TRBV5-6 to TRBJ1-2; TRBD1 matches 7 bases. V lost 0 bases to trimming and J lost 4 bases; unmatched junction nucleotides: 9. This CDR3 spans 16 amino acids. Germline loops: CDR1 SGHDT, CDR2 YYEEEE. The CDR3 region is CASSLGGQYLGYGYTF. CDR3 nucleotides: TGTGCCAGCAGCTTGGGGGGACAGTATTTAGGCTATGGCTACACCTTC.

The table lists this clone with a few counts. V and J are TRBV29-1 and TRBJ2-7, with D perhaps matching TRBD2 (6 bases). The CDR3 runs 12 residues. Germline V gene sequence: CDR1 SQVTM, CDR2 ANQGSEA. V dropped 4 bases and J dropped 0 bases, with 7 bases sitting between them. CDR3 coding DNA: TGCAGCGTTGCCGGGAGCTCCTACGAGCAGTACTTC. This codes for CSVAGSSYEQYF.

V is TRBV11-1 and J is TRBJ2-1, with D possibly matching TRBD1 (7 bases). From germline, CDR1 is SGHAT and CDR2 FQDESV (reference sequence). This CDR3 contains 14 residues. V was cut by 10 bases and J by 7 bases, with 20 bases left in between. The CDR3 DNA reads TGTGCCACCGCTCAGGGGGGAGCGTGGAATGAGCAGTTCTTC. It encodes CATAQGGAWNEQFF.

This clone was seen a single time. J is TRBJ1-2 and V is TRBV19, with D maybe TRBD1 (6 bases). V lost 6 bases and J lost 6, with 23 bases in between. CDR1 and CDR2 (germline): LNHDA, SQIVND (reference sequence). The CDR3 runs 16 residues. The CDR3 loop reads CASSQDSSSVPHGYTF. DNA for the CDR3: TGTGCCAGTAGCCAGGACAGCTCTTCCGTCCCCCATGGCTACACCTTC.

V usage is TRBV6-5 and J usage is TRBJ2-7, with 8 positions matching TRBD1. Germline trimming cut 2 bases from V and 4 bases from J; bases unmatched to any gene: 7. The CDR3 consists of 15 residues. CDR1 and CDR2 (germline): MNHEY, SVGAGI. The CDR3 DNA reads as TGTGCCAGCAGTTACGCCGGGACAGGATTTTACGAGCAGTACTTC. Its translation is CASSYAGTGFYEQYF.

CDR3 nucleotide sequence: TGTGCCATCAGTTTTTCGACAGGCTTATACGAGCAGTACTTC. It translates to CAISFSTGLYEQYF. The chain employs TRBV10-3 and TRBJ2-7; tentatively, D is TRBD1 (6 bases). There are 14 residues in the CDR3. Per germline, CDR1 ENHRY and CDR2 SYGVKD. Deletions cut 5 bases from V and 4 bases from J, with 15 bases between.

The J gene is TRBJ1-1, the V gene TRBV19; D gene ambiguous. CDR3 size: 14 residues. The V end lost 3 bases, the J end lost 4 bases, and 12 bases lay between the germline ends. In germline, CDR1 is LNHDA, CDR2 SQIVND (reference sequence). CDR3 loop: CASSIKGSGTEAFF. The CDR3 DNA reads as TGTGCCAGTAGTATTAAGGGAAGTGGCACTGAAGCTTTCTTT.

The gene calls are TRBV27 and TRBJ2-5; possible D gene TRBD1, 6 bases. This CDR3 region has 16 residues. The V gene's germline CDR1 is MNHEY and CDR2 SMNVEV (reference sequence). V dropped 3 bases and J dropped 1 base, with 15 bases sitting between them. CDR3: CASSFGGLGGQETQYF. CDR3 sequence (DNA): TGTGCCAGCAGTTTTGGGGGTTTAGGGGGCCAAGAGACCCAGTACTTC.

CDR3 protein: CASGLGEGETQYF. The CDR3 DNA follows: TGTGCTAGTGGTTTGGGAGAGGGGGAGACCCAGTACTTC. This chain connects TRBV12-5 to TRBJ2-5; either TRBD1 or TRBD2 may supply D (5 bases each). Trimming took 1 base from V and 5 from J, leaving 8 bases between them. The CDR3 contains 13 residues. The germline V gene has CDR1 LGHNT and CDR2 FRNRAP.

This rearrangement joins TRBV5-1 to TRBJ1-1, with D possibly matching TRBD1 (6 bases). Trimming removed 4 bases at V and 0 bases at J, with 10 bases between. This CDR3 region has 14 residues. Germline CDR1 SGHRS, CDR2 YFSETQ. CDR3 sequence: CASSVGQMNTEAFF. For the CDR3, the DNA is TGCGCCAGCAGCGTTGGACAGATGAACACTGAAGCTTTCTTT. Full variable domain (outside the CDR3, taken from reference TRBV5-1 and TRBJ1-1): KAGVTQTPRYLIKTRGQQVTLSCSPISGHRSVSWYQQTPGQGLQFLFEYFSETQRNKGNFPGRFSGRQFSNSRSEMNVSTLELGDSALYLCASSVGQMNTEAFFGQGTRLTVV.

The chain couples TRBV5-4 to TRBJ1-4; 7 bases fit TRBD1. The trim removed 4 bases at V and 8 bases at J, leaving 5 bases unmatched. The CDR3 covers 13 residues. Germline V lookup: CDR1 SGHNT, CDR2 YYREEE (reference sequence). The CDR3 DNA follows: TGTGCCAGCAGCGCAACAGGGGAGGAAAAACTGTTTTTT. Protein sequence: CASSATGEEKLFF. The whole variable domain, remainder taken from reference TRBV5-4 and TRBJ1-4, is ETGVTQSPTHLIKTRGQQVTLRCSSQSGHNTVSWYQQALGQGPQFIFQYYREEENGRGNFPPRFSGLQFPNYSSELNVNALELDDSALYLCASSATGEEKLFFGSGTQLSVL.

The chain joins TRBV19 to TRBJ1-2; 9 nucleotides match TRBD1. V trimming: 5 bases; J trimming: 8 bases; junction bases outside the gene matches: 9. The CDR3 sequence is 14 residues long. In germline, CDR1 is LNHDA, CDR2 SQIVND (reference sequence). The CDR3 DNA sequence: TGTGCCAGTAGTCCGGACAGGGGTAGAGGAGGCTACACCTTC. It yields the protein CASSPDRGRGGYTF.

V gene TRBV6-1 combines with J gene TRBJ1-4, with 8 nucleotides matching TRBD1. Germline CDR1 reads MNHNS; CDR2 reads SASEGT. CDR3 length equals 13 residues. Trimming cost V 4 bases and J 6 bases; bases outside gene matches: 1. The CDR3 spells CASSATGDEKLFF. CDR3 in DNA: TGTGCCAGCAGTGCGACAGGGGATGAAAAACTGTTTTTT.

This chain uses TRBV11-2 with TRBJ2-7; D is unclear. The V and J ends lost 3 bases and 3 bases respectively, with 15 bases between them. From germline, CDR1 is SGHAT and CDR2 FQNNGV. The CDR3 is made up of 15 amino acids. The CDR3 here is CASSFLKGPSYEQYF. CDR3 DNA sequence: TGTGCCAGCAGCTTCCTTAAAGGACCCAGCTACGAGCAGTACTTC.

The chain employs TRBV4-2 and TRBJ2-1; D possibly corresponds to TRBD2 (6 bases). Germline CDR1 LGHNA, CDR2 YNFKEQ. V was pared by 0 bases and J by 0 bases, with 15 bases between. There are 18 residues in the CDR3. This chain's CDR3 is CASSQDGGGSPSYNEQFF. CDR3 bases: TGTGCCAGCAGCCAAGACGGTGGGGGGAGCCCCTCCTACAATGAGCAGTTCTTC.